These 7 T cell receptor beta chains were sequenced from one sample in a study of T cell repertoires in cytomegalovirus infection. No antigens are known for them. TCRdb fed the reads into MiXCR, producing one record per CDR3 protein. Among roughly 570,000 distinct CDR3 sequences listed, approximately 40% were seen once. The source was cultured PBMCs, collected from culture after CMV antigen stimulation. The receptors shown here come from a human donor in good health (CMV status not recorded). Some clones in this sample may be carry-over from other donors' samples.

This sequence joins TRBV7-9 and TRBJ2-2; no reliable D call. CDR1 and CDR2 from the germline V gene are SEHNR and FQNEAQ (reference sequence). The V gene lost 7 bases and the J gene lost 7 bases, with 25 bases spanning the gap. The CDR3 has 17 amino acids. The chain's CDR3 is CASTLLALETYNGELFF. The CDR3 DNA is TGTGCCAGCACCCTGCTGGCGTTAGAGACTTATAACGGGGAGCTGTTTTTT. Full variable domain (rest looked up from reference TRBV7-9 and TRBJ2-2): DTGVSQNPRHKITKRGQNVTFRCDPISEHNRLYWYRQTLGQGPEFLTYFQNEAQLEKSRLLSDRFSAERPKGSFSTLEIQRTEQGDSAMYLCASTLLALETYNGELFFGEGSRLTVL.

This clonotype appeared a few times. V and J are TRBV6-2 or TRBV6-3 and TRBJ2-5; D perhaps matches TRBD2 (6 bases). The CDR3 is 17 amino acids. Germline V CDR1 and CDR2: MNHEY, SVGEGT. The V gene lost 0 bases and the J gene lost 2 bases, with 16 bases spanning the gap. CDR3 region: CASSYSMTGDKQETQYF. The DNA of the CDR3 is TGTGCCAGCAGTTACTCGATGACGGGAGACAAACAAGAGACCCAGTACTTC.

CDR3 in DNA: TGTGCCAACAGACGGACAGGGGCTCGCCAAGAGACCCAGTACTTC. This sequence encodes CANRRTGARQETQYF. The chain combines TRBV7-8 with TRBJ2-5, with 9 bases fitting TRBD1. The ends lost 10 bases at V and 1 base at J; junction bases unmatched: 10. The germline gives CDR1 SGHVS, CDR2 FQNEAQ. This CDR3 comprises 15 residues.

The chain carries TRBV27 and TRBJ2-3, with 8 bases aligning to TRBD2. This CDR3 is built from 16 residues. The ends lost 6 bases at V and 0 bases at J; junction bases unmatched: 8. Germline loops: CDR1 MNHEY, CDR2 SMNVEV (reference sequence). The CDR3 nucleotides are TGTGCCAGCAGAAATTTAGCGGGGTCTAGCACAGATACGCAGTATTTT. It translates to CASRNLAGSSTDTQYF.

This clonotype occurred many times. The chain employs TRBV7-2 and TRBJ2-7; D tentatively fits TRBD1 or TRBD2 (5 bases each). The V gene's germline CDR1 is SGHTA and CDR2 FQGNSA. The length of the CDR3 is 16 residues. Trimming shortened V by 1 base and J by 2 bases, and 15 bases separated the two germline ends. The CDR3 nucleotides read TGTGCCAGCAGCTTAGACCGGGGTGCAGGGACCTACGAGCAGTACTTC. It specifies CASSLDRGAGTYEQYF.

The genes are TRBV18 and TRBJ2-5; 10 nucleotides agree with TRBD2. The CDR3 loop spans 16 amino acids. V lost 0 bases and J lost 6; bases outside the gene matches: 7. Germline V lookup: CDR1 KGHSH, CDR2 LQKENI. CDR3 nucleotide sequence: TGTGCCAGCTCACCACCGGGTAGCGGGAGGATTCAGACCCAGTACTTC. As protein: CASSPPGSGRIQTQYF.

The chain uses TRBV6-2 or TRBV6-3 and TRBJ2-1, with 9 bases matching TRBD2. V trimming: 5 bases; J trimming: 1 base; junction bases outside the gene matches: 6. CDR1 is MNHEY and CDR2 is SVGEGT in the germline V gene. This CDR3 has 16 amino acids. As DNA, the CDR3 is TGTGCCAGCAGTACTCTAGCGGGACGGTCCTACAATGAGCAGTTCTTC. Translated: CASSTLAGRSYNEQFF.